The clone carrying this TCR beta chain was recorded many times. Antigen unknown. These data belong to a study of human T cells and chemical hapten exposure. Germline assignment: CDR1 SNHLY and CDR2 FYNNEI. The ends were cut back, 6 bases at V and 4 bases at J, with 19 bases in the middle. The CDR3 is made up of 16 amino acids. The time point here: patch test 3, about 24 weeks after DPC sensitization. Treatment indicated: therapeutic diphenylcyclopropenone sensitization with weekly scalp DPC. General study points: Clustering by CDR3 similarity yielded significantly more large clusters from expanded TCRs than controls. PT1 expanded TCR counts and patch test score correlated positively.

Each cDNA molecule in the library carried unique molecular identifiers. MiXCR, run by TCRdb on the RACE reads, gives a single entry per CDR3 protein. The data hold about 82,000 distinct CDR3 sequences, with roughly 13% observed a single time. The sample here was whole blood, taken in connection with sensitization to the hapten diphenylcyclopropenone (DPC). This TCR was recovered from a woman in her fifties or sixties with alopecia areata. Some clones in this sample may be carry-over from other donors' samples. The chain carries TRBV2 and TRBJ1-5; D gene uncertain. CDR3 residues: CASRARWAGVNQPQHF. For the CDR3, the DNA is TGTGCCAGCAGGGCCCGGTGGGCAGGCGTTAATCAGCCCCAGCATTTT.